This passage covers 19 T cell receptor beta chains from one sample sequenced in a study of blood T cell repertoires in COVID-19. Profiling relied on immunoSEQ multiplex PCR, and the TCRdb table lists in-frame clones only, not all of them. The sample consists of about 110,000 clones, around 83% of them appearing once. The sequenced material came from peripheral blood. These receptors all come from a man between 65 and 85 years old with acute or convalescent COVID-19.

This clone was found once. The V and J genes are TRBV9 and TRBJ2-5; 7 bases agree with TRBD2. This CDR3 contains 15 residues. With 4 bases clipped from V and 5 bases from J, the junction kept 11 bases outside the gene matches. The V gene's germline CDR1 is SGDLS and CDR2 YYNGEE. The CDR3 protein is CASSNAVRGDETQYF. DNA of the CDR3: TGTGCCAGCAGCAATGCGGTCCGGGGGGACGAGACCCAGTACTTC. The complete variable domain, with remaining parts taken from reference TRBV9 and TRBJ2-5, reads DSGVTQTPKHLITATGQRVTLRCSPRSGDLSVYWYQQSLDQGLQFLIQYYNGEERAKGNILERFSAQQFPDLHSELNLSSLELGDSALYFCASSNAVRGDETQYFGPGTRLLVL.

The sample holds many counts of this clone. The gene calls are TRBV6-4 and TRBJ2-3, with D maybe TRBD1 (5 bases). The CDR3 is made up of 13 amino acids. Germline lookup yields CDR1 MRHNA and CDR2 SNTAGT. V was trimmed by 3 bases and J by 9 bases, leaving 13 bases between them. The CDR3 sequence: CASSEGVAGTQYF. CDR3 coding DNA: TGTGCCAGCAGTGAAGGGGTAGCCGGGACGCAGTATTTT.

This clone has only a few counts. The V call is TRBV7-9, the J call TRBJ1-2, with TRBD1 matching 7 bases. Germline V gene lookup returns CDR1 SEHNR and CDR2 FQNEAQ (reference sequence). The ends lost 1 base at V and 7 bases at J; junction bases unmatched: 6. CDR3 length: 14 residues. The CDR3 region is CASSLGLQGFGYTF. The CDR3, as DNA: TGTGCCAGCAGCTTAGGACTACAGGGGTTTGGCTACACCTTC.

This chain links TRBV6-5 with TRBJ2-5, with 9 bases fitting TRBD2. Germline CDR1 is MNHEY and CDR2 is SVGAGI. V lost 10 bases to trimming and J lost 1 base; unmatched junction nucleotides: 7. This CDR3 has 14 amino acids. CDR3 sequence reads: CANLAGEFQETQYF. The CDR3 DNA reads TGTGCCAATTTAGCGGGGGAGTTCCAAGAGACCCAGTACTTC.

This chain joins TRBV27 and TRBJ2-7, with 7 bases matching TRBD2. After removal of 8 bases from V and 2 bases from J, the junction contained 9 bases not matched to a gene. There are 14 residues in the CDR3. From germline, CDR1 is MNHEY and CDR2 SMNVEV (reference sequence). CDR3 residues: CASSFGGTPYEQYF. The CDR3 DNA follows: TGTGCCAGCTCTTTCGGGGGGACCCCCTACGAGCAGTACTTC.

The V and J genes are TRBV11-3 and TRBJ2-3; 8 nucleotides agree with TRBD1. CDR1 is SGHNT, CDR2 YENEEA, per germline. The ends lost 5 bases at V and 4 bases at J; junction bases unmatched: 5. The CDR3 sequence is 14 residues long. Written as DNA, the CDR3 is TGTGCCAGCAGCCAGGACAGGGCGGCAGATACGCAGTATTTT. This codes for CASSQDRAADTQYF.

The chain has TRBV11-2 and TRBJ1-3; D is undetermined. The CDR3 is 12 residues long. V lost 4 bases and J lost 4, with 5 bases in between. Germline V lookup: CDR1 SGHAT, CDR2 FQNNGV. The CDR3 DNA follows: TGTGCCAGCAGCTCGGAGGGAAACACCATATATTTT. Protein: CASSSEGNTIYF. The full variable domain, rest sourced from reference TRBV11-2 and TRBJ1-3, is EAGVAQSPRYKIIEKRQSVAFWCNPISGHATLYWYQQILGQGPKLLIQFQNNGVVDDSQLPKDRFSAERLKGVDSTLKIQPAKLEDSAVYLCASSSEGNTIYFGEGSWLTVV.

V gene TRBV5-8 combines with J gene TRBJ1-5; 12 bases match TRBD1. J lost 7 bases, V lost 5 bases, and 7 bases had no gene match. CDR3 length: 15 residues. Germline V gene sequence: CDR1 SGHTS, CDR2 YDEGEE. The CDR3 sequence is CASRNPGQGAQPQHF. The CDR3 DNA follows: TGTGCCAGCAGGAATCCGGGACAGGGGGCGCAGCCCCAGCATTTT.

The rearrangement uses TRBV5-1 and TRBJ2-1, with 8 bases lining up with TRBD1. This CDR3 comprises 12 residues. Trimming removed 4 bases from V and 9 bases from J; junction bases left unmatched: 3. Germline assignment: CDR1 SGHRS and CDR2 YFSETQ. DNA of the CDR3: TGCGCCAGCAGCGCCGACAGGGGTGAGCAGTTCTTC. This gives the protein CASSADRGEQFF. The entire variable domain, with the rest obtained from reference TRBV5-1 and TRBJ2-1, is as follows: KAGVTQTPRYLIKTRGQQVTLSCSPISGHRSVSWYQQTPGQGLQFLFEYFSETQRNKGNFPGRFSGRQFSNSRSEMNVSTLELGDSALYLCASSADRGEQFFGPGTRLTVL.

The CDR3 sequence: CASSTHGDSHYGYTF. CDR3 nucleotide sequence: TGTGCCAGCAGTACTCACGGGGACAGCCACTATGGCTACACCTTC. The V gene is TRBV27, the J gene TRBJ1-2; 7 bases are shared with TRBD1. Trimming removed 5 bases from V and 3 bases from J; junction bases left unmatched: 9. Germline V gene sequence: CDR1 MNHEY, CDR2 SMNVEV (reference sequence). CDR3 size: 15 residues.

The V and J genes are TRBV5-1 and TRBJ2-5, with D perhaps matching TRBD1 (6 bases). The CDR3 runs 14 residues. Germline CDR1 SGHRS, CDR2 YFSETQ. Trimming shortened V by 0 bases and J by 3 bases, and 9 bases separated the two germline ends. CDR3: CASSLGSGEETQYF. CDR3 DNA: TGCGCCAGCAGCTTGGGTTCAGGGGAAGAGACCCAGTACTTC.

The gene calls are TRBV9 and TRBJ2-2, with TRBD1 identical over 7 bases. The V segment lost 6 bases and the J segment 3 bases; nucleotides outside the gene matches: 8. Per the germline V gene, CDR1 is SGDLS and CDR2 is YYNGEE. The CDR3 length is 15 residues. The DNA for the CDR3 is TGTGCCAGCAACATAGGACAGGCCTACACCGGGGAGCTGTTTTTT. As protein: CASNIGQAYTGELFF.

At least ten counts were recorded for this clone. The chain carries TRBV6-2 or TRBV6-3 and TRBJ2-7; D may be TRBD2 (6 bases). With 0 bases removed from V and 4 bases from J, the gap between germline ends came to 7 bases. The CDR3 runs 13 residues. CDR1 is MNHEY and CDR2 is SVGEGT in the germline V gene. As DNA, the CDR3 is TGTGCCAGCAGTTACTCGACTAGTTACGAGCAGTACTTC. The encoded protein is CASSYSTSYEQYF.

This clone was observed a few times. V gene TRBV27 combines with J gene TRBJ1-1, with a tentative D call TRBD1 (5 bases). V gave up 2 bases and J gave up 2 bases, with 15 bases separating them. The CDR3 sequence is 16 residues long. CDR1 and CDR2 from the germline V gene are MNHEY and SMNVEV (reference sequence). The CDR3 is CASSLQPGLSNTEAFF. The CDR3, as DNA: TGTGCCAGCAGTTTACAACCAGGGTTATCTAACACTGAAGCTTTCTTT.

This clone was counted only a few times. The V and J genes are TRBV12-5 and TRBJ1-2, with a possible D match to TRBD1 (5 bases). This CDR3 region has 16 residues. Germline V gene lookup returns CDR1 LGHNT and CDR2 FRNRAP. V dropped 1 base and J dropped 6 bases, with 18 bases sitting between them. CDR3 region: CASGLAPDNDRNGYTF. The CDR3 DNA sequence: TGTGCTAGTGGTTTGGCTCCCGATAACGACAGAAATGGCTACACCTTC.

The V call is TRBV6-6, the J call TRBJ2-6; unclear D gene. The CDR3 contains 15 residues. Germline loops: CDR1 MNHNY, CDR2 SVGAGI (reference sequence). V lost 4 bases and J lost 0, with 7 bases in between. The CDR3 sequence is CASSSPGSGANVLTF. CDR3 nucleotides: TGTGCCAGCAGTTCCCCGGGCTCTGGGGCCAACGTCCTGACTTTC.

The chain is built from TRBV3-1 (or the pseudogene TRBV3-2) and TRBJ1-1; 9 nucleotides line up with TRBD1. V lost 6 bases and J lost 10; bases outside the gene matches: 6. The germline CDR1 and CDR2 sequences are LGHDT and YNNKEL (reference sequence). The CDR3 has 12 residues. The DNA of the CDR3 is TGTGCCAGCAGGGGACAGGGACAGGGAGCTTTCTTT. Protein product: CASRGQGQGAFF.

This clone was observed once. The genes are TRBV3-1 (or the pseudogene TRBV3-2) and TRBJ1-4, with a tentative D call TRBD1 (5 bases). This CDR3 has 11 amino acids. Trimming took off 5 bases at V and 7 bases at J, with 5 bases between the two ends. The germline gives CDR1 LGHDT, CDR2 YNNKEL (reference sequence). The CDR3 DNA is TGTGCCAGCAGCAGGGGTGAAAAACTGTTTTTT. This codes for CASSRGEKLFF.

The chain carries TRBV20-1 and TRBJ2-1; unclear D gene. Trimming cost V 3 bases and J 6 bases, with 9 bases left between them. This CDR3 is 12 amino acids long. Germline CDR1 is DFQATT and CDR2 is SNEGSKA (reference sequence). The CDR3 is CSASWRINEQFF. In DNA, the CDR3 is TGCAGTGCTAGTTGGCGGATCAATGAGCAGTTCTTC.